This record looks at one TCR beta chain sequence and its context. Its target antigen remains unknown. One base away there is no much larger clone; base qualities are not given. TCRbeta CDR3 regions were amplified from genomic DNA by means of the immunoSEQ Assay, a bias-controlled multiplex PCR. On the study's bioinformatics: Within the assay, amplification of reference gene primers was used to estimate how many nucleated cells each sample contained. To quantify the absolute abundance of each unique TCRbeta CDR3 rearrangement, sequence reads were collapsed and filtered. For each sample, productive Simpson clonality was calculated as the square root of Simpson's diversity index across productive rearrangements. Not all clones reach the TCRdb copy of this immuneACCESS table, which keeps in-frame sequences only. Checked studies attribute under half of the gap to unresolved V genes and leave the rest unexplained. The D gene and trimming were derived from the DNA, and the V and J assignments and clone size from that table. The sample table contains roughly 150,000 clones; only one count was recorded for 81% of them. The ten largest clones add up to about 6% of the sample.

Enrolling through a virtual design, the prospective study's participants ranged in age from roughly 18 to 95 years and lived across about two dozen United States geographic areas. In the prospective study, participants were assigned to cohorts based on the clinical history participants reported in a screening survey and a study questionnaire. Mobile phlebotomists in the prospective study collected whole blood, serum and a nasopharyngeal or oropharyngeal swab from every participant. Additional blood draws and questionnaires over an approximately 2-month period could optionally be provided by prospective study participants. Blood samples from the prospective study were shipped frozen or at room temperature prior to DNA extraction. This entry belongs to a study of blood T cell repertoires in COVID-19 (dated by TCRdb to between 2020 and 2021). Background for the entire study: The collaborator samples originated in the United States, Italy and Spain and spanned the acute and convalescent phases of COVID-19. The samples were drawn from two sources: the first 160 participants of the ongoing ImmuneRACE study, and about 1,300 subjects contributed by 6 global collaborators. Nearly every sample came with metadata listing a de-identified subject ID, COVID-19 status, age in years and sex. The dataset comprised deeply sampled blood TCRbeta repertoires from subjects exposed to, actively infected with, or recovered from COVID-19. The repertoires were made available in a free public database intended to serve as a resource for research on the immune response to SARS-CoV-2. The material from the prospective study consisted of cDNA or gDNA derived from T cells, B-cell-depleted T cells, or PBMCs. Where available, HLA class I and class II types were taken from metadata supplied by the sample provider and were not determined by assay-based typing.

The CDR3 starts with the cysteine, ends with the phenylalanine, and has 16 residues. Solely the CDR3 DNA is kept, with 48 bases framed from the first base. As encoded in the germline V gene, CDR1 is LGHNA while CDR2 is YNFKEQ. Clipping removes 4 bases from V and 4 bases from J, with 7 as the unmatched junction base count. Here is what the overall study found, with its caveats: How much clinical and demographic metadata was included differed by source and by participant, and the metadata was provided uncurated.

Sequenced input: PBMCs or T cells enriched from blood (not recorded which). The rearrangement combines TRBV4-2 with TRBJ2-2, with TRBD2 matching 9 junction bases. This sequence was found in a woman aged 40 to 49 with acute COVID-19. CDR3 protein: CASSLSAGGFTGELFF. Here is the DNA: TGTGCCAGCAGCCTCTCAGCGGGAGGTTTCACCGGGGAGCTGTTTTTT.